This TCR beta chain was observed in a study of blood T cell repertoires in COVID-19. Participants' own reports of clinical history determined their cohort assignment. Recovery meant two consecutive negative NP/OP PCR tests, professional clearance, or resolved symptoms. This CDR3 spans 14 amino acids. V lost 1 base to trimming and J lost 5 bases; unmatched junction nucleotides: 3. Germline lookup yields CDR1 MDHEN and CDR2 SYDVKM. Libraries were prepared by immunoSEQ multiplex PCR; TCRdb keeps only in-frame clonotypes and omits some of them. The sample has around 230,000 clones, approximately 82% seen once.

The genes are TRBV28 and TRBJ1-2; 8 bases fit TRBD1. This TCR derives from a man aged 40-49 years who had recovered from COVID-19. Sequencing was carried out using PBMCs or T cells enriched from blood (not recorded which). The CDR3 coding sequence is TGTGCCAGCAGTTTATCACACAGGGGGTATGGCTACACCTTC. Translation gives CASSLSHRGYGYTF.